The 18 T cell receptor beta chains reported below all come from one sample, sequenced in a study of response to subunit inactivated influenza vaccine. TCRdb called the RT-PCR reads again in MiXCR, with one record for every CDR3 protein. The sample lists a few hundred thousand distinct CDR3 sequences; 14% were seen once. Sequences were derived from PBMCs from blood, sampled 11 to 12 days after vaccination. All receptors come from a man aged 45-65 years who received an inactivated influenza vaccine.

This chain uses TRBV29-1 with TRBJ2-7; no firm D call. This CDR3 is 12 amino acids long. The V gene's germline CDR1 is SQVTM and CDR2 ANQGSEA. V was trimmed by 6 bases and J by 5 bases, leaving 14 bases between them. CDR3 sequence (DNA): TGCAGCGTACTGCTCACCGCCCACGAGCAGTACTTC. As protein: CSVLLTAHEQYF.

This clonotype has just a few counts. V usage is TRBV3-1 and J usage is TRBJ1-6; D gene unclear. The CDR3 sequence is 12 residues long. Trimming pared 5 bases from V and 6 bases from J, leaving 5 bases between. In germline, CDR1 is LGHDT, CDR2 YNNKEL (reference sequence). CDR3 residues: CASSVGNSPLHF. CDR3 nucleotides: TGTGCCAGCAGCGTTGGTAATTCACCCCTCCACTTT.

This clonotype was seen more than once but under ten times. The genes are TRBV7-9 and TRBJ2-3; no firm D call. The ends were cut back, 5 bases at V and 0 bases at J, with 15 bases in the middle. The CDR3 runs 16 residues. Looked up from germline, CDR1 is SEHNR and CDR2 is FQNEAQ (reference sequence). The DNA for the CDR3 is TGTGCCAGCAGCCCGCCAGGACGGATTAGCACAGATACGCAGTATTTT. Protein sequence: CASSPPGRISTDTQYF. The variable domain in full, completed from reference TRBV7-9 and TRBJ2-3, reads DTGVSQNPRHKITKRGQNVTFRCDPISEHNRLYWYRQTLGQGPEFLTYFQNEAQLEKSRLLSDRFSAERPKGSFSTLEIQRTEQGDSAMYLCASSPPGRISTDTQYFGPGTRLTVL.

The chain joins TRBV20-1 to TRBJ2-7; no firm D call. The CDR3 is 10 amino acids. The V end lost 4 bases, the J end lost 7 bases, and 8 bases lay between the germline ends. Looked up from germline, CDR1 is DFQATT and CDR2 is SNEGSKA (reference sequence). CDR3 protein: CSATQAEQYF. In DNA, the CDR3 is TGCAGTGCTACCCAGGCTGAGCAGTACTTC.

This clonotype was seen repeatedly, ten times or more. The chain is built from TRBV28 and TRBJ2-3, with D unresolved. The germline V and J ends were trimmed by 6 bases and 0 bases, with 16 bases remaining between them. This CDR3 has 16 amino acids. Germline-derived CDR1 and CDR2 are MDHEN and SYDVKM. The CDR3 DNA reads TGTGCCAGCAGCCCATACATACTCACCAGCACAGATACGCAGTATTTT. Its protein is CASSPYILTSTDTQYF. Combining the CDR3 with reference TRBV28 and TRBJ2-3 gives the whole variable domain DVKVTQSSRYLVKRTGEKVFLECVQDMDHENMFWYRQDPGLGLRLIYFSYDVKMKEKGDIPEGYSVSREKKERFSLILESASTNQTSMYLCASSPYILTSTDTQYFGPGTRLTVL.

This clonotype was counted many times. The chain uses TRBV12-3 or TRBV12-4 and TRBJ2-3; D perhaps matches TRBD1 (5 bases). V shed 2 bases and J shed 1 base, with 13 bases lying between them. The length of the CDR3 is 16 residues. As DNA, the CDR3 is TGTGCCAGCAGTTTACAGGGCGCAGCTCGCACAGATACGCAGTATTTT. This codes for CASSLQGAARTDTQYF.

The chain uses TRBV4-2 and TRBJ2-3, with D possibly being TRBD2 (5 bases). Looked up from germline, CDR1 is LGHNA and CDR2 is YNFKEQ. This CDR3 region has 15 residues. V lost 0 bases and J 5 bases, leaving 12 bases between the germline ends. As DNA, the CDR3 is TGTGCCAGCAGCCAAGATCGAGCGGAGAGAGATACGCAGTATTTT. Translated, it gives CASSQDRAERDTQYF.

This clonotype was counted between two and nine times. This sequence joins TRBV20-1 and TRBJ1-1, with 9 bases identical to TRBD1. V lost 0 bases, J lost 8 bases, and 10 bases stayed unmatched. Germline CDR1 reads DFQATT; CDR2 reads SNEGSKA (reference sequence). This CDR3 has 15 amino acids. The CDR3, as DNA: TGCAGTGCTAGAGATGGGGGACAGGGCGTTTCGGAAGCTTTCTTT. Its protein is CSARDGGQGVSEAFF.

The rearrangement uses TRBV28 and TRBJ2-1; either TRBD1 or TRBD2 may fit D (5 bases each). V lost 3 bases, J lost 7 bases, and 10 bases lay in between. The CDR3 extends over 13 amino acids. CDR1 is MDHEN and CDR2 is SYDVKM in the germline V gene. The CDR3 loop reads CASSLGTRNEQFF. As DNA, the CDR3 is TGTGCCAGCAGTTTGGGGACCCGGAATGAGCAGTTCTTC.

This chain connects TRBV3-1 to TRBJ2-4, with 8 bases aligning to TRBD2. The V gene's germline CDR1 is LGHDT and CDR2 YNNKEL (reference sequence). The J segment lost 6 bases and the V segment lost 6 bases, leaving 4 bases of the junction unmatched. The CDR3 spans 13 residues. The CDR3 sequence: CASSRGGRNIQYF. In DNA, the CDR3 is TGTGCCAGCAGTCGCGGGGGGAGAAACATTCAGTACTTC.

This clonotype was seen at least ten times. This sequence joins TRBV28 and TRBJ1-2; D unresolved. This CDR3 has 12 residues. Between the trimmed V and J ends, which lost 3 bases and 3 bases, there was a span of 5 bases. Germline-derived CDR1 and CDR2 are MDHEN and SYDVKM. In DNA, the CDR3 is TGTGCCAGCAGTTTCCAGTACTATGGCTACACCTTC. Its protein product is CASSFQYYGYTF.

This clonotype was seen only a few times. CDR3 amino acids: CASSIVLAGTYEQYF. For the CDR3, the DNA is TGTGCCAGTAGTATAGTGCTAGCGGGGACCTACGAGCAGTACTTC. The chain combines TRBV19 with TRBJ2-7, with TRBD2 matching over 9 bases. This CDR3 is built from 15 residues. Germline lookup yields CDR1 LNHDA and CDR2 SQIVND (reference sequence). The J segment lost 2 bases and the V segment lost 1 base, leaving 3 bases of the junction unmatched.

The V call is TRBV29-1, the J call TRBJ2-2, with D maybe TRBD1 (5 bases). Per the germline V gene, CDR1 is SQVTM and CDR2 is ANQGSEA. The CDR3 spans 13 residues. The V end lost 6 bases, the J end lost 6 bases, and 14 bases lay between the germline ends. The CDR3 DNA reads TGCAGCGTCACAGGACCCAGGGCCGGGGAGCTGTTTTTT. It yields the protein CSVTGPRAGELFF.

The V call is TRBV2, the J call TRBJ2-1, with a tentative D call TRBD2 (5 bases). Trimming removed 7 bases at V and 4 bases at J, with 14 bases between. Germline CDR1 and CDR2: SNHLY and FYNNEI. This CDR3 comprises 14 residues. Written as DNA, the CDR3 is TGTGCCAGCAAACACGCGGAGGATTACAATGAGCAGTTCTTC. Encoded protein: CASKHAEDYNEQFF.

The chain recombines TRBV3-1 with TRBJ1-1; D may be TRBD1 (6 bases). The CDR3 has 14 residues. V was pared by 6 bases and J by 1 base, with 12 bases between. Germline V lookup: CDR1 LGHDT, CDR2 YNNKEL (reference sequence). The CDR3 bases are TGTGCCAGCAGTTTTTTACAGGGGAACACTGAAGCTTTCTTT. It translates to CASSFLQGNTEAFF.

V usage is TRBV7-2 and J usage is TRBJ2-2; D is uncertain. This CDR3 comprises 13 residues. V was cut by 4 bases and J by 3 bases, with 6 bases left in between. Germline loops: CDR1 SGHTA, CDR2 FQGNSA. The CDR3, as DNA: TGTGCCAGCAGCTCCCCCGACACCGGGGAGCTGTTTTTT. Translated, it gives CASSSPDTGELFF.

This clonotype was detected many times. The J gene is TRBJ2-4, the V gene TRBV7-9, with D possibly TRBD1 on 6 matching bases. CDR1 SEHNR and CDR2 FQNEAQ come from the germline V gene (reference sequence). The CDR3 is made up of 16 amino acids. V shed 0 bases and J shed 8 bases, with 17 bases lying between them. CDR3 loop: CASSLATGRARDIQYF. The DNA of the CDR3 is TGTGCCAGCAGCTTAGCGACAGGTCGGGCTAGGGACATTCAGTACTTC.

The V call is TRBV15, the J call TRBJ2-1; 7 nucleotides line up with TRBD2. This CDR3 contains 16 residues. The germline CDR1 and CDR2 sequences are LNHNV and YYDKDF (reference sequence). Trimming at V came to 1 base and at J to 2 bases, leaving 5 bases not matched to a gene. This chain's CDR3 is CATSRGASGPYNEQFF. For the CDR3, the DNA is TGTGCCACCAGCAGAGGGGCTAGCGGCCCCTACAATGAGCAGTTCTTC.